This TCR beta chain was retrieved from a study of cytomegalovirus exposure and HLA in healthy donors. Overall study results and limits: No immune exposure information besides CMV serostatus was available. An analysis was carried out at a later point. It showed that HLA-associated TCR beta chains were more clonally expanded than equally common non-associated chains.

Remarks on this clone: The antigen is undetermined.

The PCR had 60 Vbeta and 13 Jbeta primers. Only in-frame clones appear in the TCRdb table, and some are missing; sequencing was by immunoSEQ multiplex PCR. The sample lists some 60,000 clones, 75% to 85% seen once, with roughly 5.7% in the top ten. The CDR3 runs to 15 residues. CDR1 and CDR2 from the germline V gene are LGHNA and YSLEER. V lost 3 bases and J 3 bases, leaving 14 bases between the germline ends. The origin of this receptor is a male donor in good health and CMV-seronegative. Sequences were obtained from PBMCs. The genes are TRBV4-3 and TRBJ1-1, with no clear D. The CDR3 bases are TGCGCCAGCAGCCACGACTTTGTGGTATACACTGAAGCTTTCTTT. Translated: CASSHDFVVYTEAFF.